One sample yielded the 28 T cell receptor beta chains listed below, sequenced in a study of cytomegalovirus exposure and HLA in healthy donors. 13 Jbeta primers and 60 Vbeta primers were used for the PCR. Sequencing used immunoSEQ multiplex PCR; TCRdb keeps in-frame clones, though not all of them. The data show about 120,000 clones, about 76% seen once. What was sequenced was PBMCs. All receptors derive from a man aged 55 to 69 in good health and CMV-seropositive.

This clone appeared a few times. The chain couples TRBV7-8 to TRBJ2-5; TRBD2 matches 8 bases. The germline gives CDR1 SGHVS, CDR2 FQNEAQ. The CDR3 covers 15 residues. V was pared by 5 bases and J by 2 bases, with 7 bases of the junction left unmatched. The CDR3 nucleotides read TGTGCCAGCAGCAGGAGCGGGAGTGTTCAAGAGACCCAGTACTTC. Its translation: CASSRSGSVQETQYF.

This clone was seen a handful of times. This chain joins TRBV15 and TRBJ2-5; a possible D gene is TRBD1 (5 bases). V gave up 4 bases and J gave up 5 bases, with 20 bases separating them. This CDR3 is 16 amino acids long. Germline V gene data show CDR1 as LNHNV and CDR2 as YYDKDF (reference sequence). The CDR3 region is CATSTLPRVLGETQYF. For the CDR3, the DNA is TGTGCCACCAGCACCCTACCCAGGGTTCTGGGCGAGACCCAGTACTTC. Together with reference TRBV15 and TRBJ2-5, the CDR3 gives the full variable domain: DAMVIQNPRYQVTQFGKPVTLSCSQTLNHNVMYWYQQKSSQAPKLLFHYYDKDFNNEADTPDNFQSRRPNTSFCFLDIRSPGLGDTAMYLCATSTLPRVLGETQYFGPGTRLLVL.

V and J are TRBV7-2 and TRBJ2-3; D uncertain. V gave up 1 base and J gave up 8 bases, with 13 bases separating them. The CDR3 has 14 amino acids. Germline CDR1 and CDR2: SGHTA and FQGNSA. The CDR3, as DNA: TGTGCCAGCAGCTTAGAAATGAGGTCCATTACGCAGTATTTT. Its protein is CASSLEMRSITQYF.

CDR3 DNA: TGCAGCGTTGACGGAGCGTACGACTACAATGAGCAGTTCTTC. Amino acid sequence: CSVDGAYDYNEQFF. This rearrangement joins TRBV29-1 to TRBJ2-1; D gene uncertain. This CDR3 is built from 14 residues. The V gene's germline CDR1 is SQVTM and CDR2 ANQGSEA. V was shortened by 3 bases and J by 3 bases, with 12 bases between the two germline ends.

The rearrangement links TRBV7-9 to TRBJ2-5, with 8 bases matching TRBD1. The germline V gene encodes CDR1 SEHNR and CDR2 FQNEAQ (reference sequence). V was pared by 5 bases and J by 3 bases, with 5 bases of the junction left unmatched. The CDR3 runs to 14 residues. The CDR3 sequence: CASSPGQGKETQYF. The CDR3 nucleotides are TGTGCCAGCAGCCCAGGACAGGGAAAAGAGACCCAGTACTTC.

The chain couples TRBV9 to TRBJ2-5; 14 nucleotides agree with TRBD2. V gave up 4 bases and J gave up 8 bases; unmatched junction bases: 16. This CDR3 spans 18 amino acids. CDR1 is SGDLS, CDR2 YYNGEE, per germline. The CDR3: CASSRGLAGGLEGRTQYF. DNA of the CDR3: TGTGCCAGCAGCCGAGGACTAGCGGGAGGCCTTGAAGGGCGCACCCAGTACTTC.

The chain is built from TRBV7-8 and TRBJ2-7, with TRBD1 matching over 7 bases. The CDR3 totals 15 residues. The germline gives CDR1 SGHVS, CDR2 FQNEAQ. The trim removed 4 bases at V and 4 bases at J, leaving 10 bases unmatched. The CDR3: CASSSRQGALYEQYF. The CDR3 DNA reads as TGTGCCAGCAGCTCCCGACAGGGAGCCTTATACGAGCAGTACTTC.

For the CDR3, the DNA is TGCGCCAGCAGTGAGTCAGGGGGCTATGGCTACACCTTC. As protein: CASSESGGYGYTF. The chain couples TRBV10-1 to TRBJ1-2, with D perhaps TRBD1 (6 bases). CDR1 is WNHNN and CDR2 is SYGVQD in the germline V gene (reference sequence). CDR3 length: 13 amino acids. The V end was cut by 0 bases, the J end by 4 bases, with 6 bases between.

The V and J genes are TRBV19 and TRBJ2-3; D not certain. Germline CDR1 reads LNHDA; CDR2 reads SQIVND (reference sequence). CDR3 length: 14 amino acids. The V and J ends lost 4 bases and 1 base respectively, with 9 bases between them. The CDR3 spells CASSRLIGTDTQYF. CDR3 coding DNA: TGTGCCAGTAGTAGACTGATCGGCACAGATACGCAGTATTTT.

This sequence joins TRBV6-6 and TRBJ1-2; D unresolved. Germline loops: CDR1 MNHNY, CDR2 SVGAGI (reference sequence). Trimming took 4 bases from V and 2 from J, leaving 8 bases between them. CDR3 length: 13 residues. The CDR3 coding sequence is TGTGCCAGCAGTTCAACAGTAAACTATGGCTACACCTTC. It translates to CASSSTVNYGYTF.

The rearrangement links TRBV7-9 to TRBJ2-7, with D maybe TRBD1 (6 bases). V lost 5 bases and J lost 3, with 14 bases in between. The length of the CDR3 is 14 residues. Germline CDR1 is SEHNR and CDR2 is FQNEAQ (reference sequence). The CDR3 nucleotides read TGTGCCAGCAGCCCTCGGGACACCAACTACGAGCAGTACTTC. As protein: CASSPRDTNYEQYF. The whole variable domain, filled in from reference TRBV7-9 and TRBJ2-7, reads DTGVSQNPRHKITKRGQNVTFRCDPISEHNRLYWYRQTLGQGPEFLTYFQNEAQLEKSRLLSDRFSAERPKGSFSTLEIQRTEQGDSAMYLCASSPRDTNYEQYFGPGTRLTVT.

The CDR3 DNA is TGTGCCAGCAGTCCAACAGTAGGAAACGCTTTCTTT. It is translated as CASSPTVGNAFF. J is TRBJ1-1 and V is TRBV28; D is ambiguous. CDR3 length: 12 amino acids. Trimming cost V 5 bases and J 11 bases, with 15 bases left between them. Germline CDR1 and CDR2: MDHEN and SYDVKM.

V usage is TRBV4-1 and J usage is TRBJ2-2, with 9 bases lining up with TRBD1. This CDR3 contains 15 residues. From germline, CDR1 is MGHRA and CDR2 YSYEKL. The J segment lost 7 bases and the V segment lost 7 bases, leaving 10 bases of the junction unmatched. CDR3 DNA sequence: TGCGCCAGCACCCCTCCGGGACAGGGCGGCGGGGAGCTGTTTTTT. It yields the protein CASTPPGQGGGELFF.

The rearrangement joins TRBV5-1 to TRBJ2-2, with TRBD1 identical over 8 bases. The CDR3 length is 16 residues. Trimming removed 3 bases from V and 3 bases from J; junction bases left unmatched: 7. Germline CDR1 and CDR2: SGHRS and YFSETQ. The CDR3 loop reads CASSYRGAGDTGELFF. The CDR3 DNA reads TGCGCCAGCAGCTACAGGGGGGCCGGGGACACCGGGGAGCTGTTTTTT.

The chain employs TRBV19 and TRBJ1-1, with D maybe TRBD1 (6 bases). The CDR3 contains 12 residues. Trimming removed 8 bases at V and 10 bases at J, with 17 bases between. CDR1 is LNHDA, CDR2 SQIVND, per germline (reference sequence). The CDR3 DNA reads TGTGCCAGTCATGGACGGACCAGGGGAGCTTTCTTT. Protein sequence: CASHGRTRGAFF.

The J gene is TRBJ1-2, the V gene TRBV10-3; 7 bases are a match to TRBD1. The CDR3 loop spans 14 amino acids. Per the germline V gene, CDR1 is ENHRY and CDR2 is SYGVKD. With V trimmed by 6 bases and J by 8 bases, 12 bases remained unmatched. In DNA form, the CDR3 reads TGTGCCATCAGCCGGCCCAGGGGGTTACGGGGCTACACCTTC. Translation gives CAISRPRGLRGYTF.

V is TRBV11-3 and J is TRBJ2-1; 14 positions match TRBD2. With 5 bases clipped from V and 7 bases from J, the junction kept 7 bases outside the gene matches. In germline, CDR1 is SGHNT, CDR2 YENEEA. This CDR3 is built from 16 residues. DNA of the CDR3: TGTGCCAGCAGCAAGGCCGGGACTAGCGGGGGAAATGAGCAGTTCTTC. Its translation is CASSKAGTSGGNEQFF.

This sequence joins TRBV2 and TRBJ2-7; TRBD1 matches 7 bases. Germline-derived CDR1 and CDR2 are SNHLY and FYNNEI. The CDR3 is 15 residues long. V lost 7 bases and J lost 2; bases outside the gene matches: 11. The CDR3 protein is CASKRQGVETYEQYF. The CDR3 DNA follows: TGTGCCAGCAAGCGCCAGGGGGTAGAAACCTACGAGCAGTACTTC.

The V call is TRBV5-1, the J call TRBJ1-5; 7 positions match TRBD1. V lost 1 base and J lost 5; bases outside the gene matches: 0. The CDR3 is 13 residues long. Germline V lookup: CDR1 SGHRS, CDR2 YFSETQ. The CDR3 nucleotides read TGCGCCAGCAGCTTGCAGGGGGATCAGCCCCAGCATTTT. Its translation is CASSLQGDQPQHF.

The chain joins TRBV5-1 to TRBJ2-7; 7 nucleotides line up with TRBD1. CDR3 length equals 14 residues. CDR1 is SGHRS, CDR2 YFSETQ, per germline. The ends lost 4 bases at V and 3 bases at J; junction bases unmatched: 7. This CDR3 reads CASSRTDRVYEQYF. CDR3 nucleotides: TGCGCCAGCAGCAGAACCGACAGGGTCTACGAGCAGTACTTC. The full variable domain, its missing parts supplied by reference TRBV5-1 and TRBJ2-7, is KAGVTQTPRYLIKTRGQQVTLSCSPISGHRSVSWYQQTPGQGLQFLFEYFSETQRNKGNFPGRFSGRQFSNSRSEMNVSTLELGDSALYLCASSRTDRVYEQYFGPGTRLTVT.

This clone was found once. The CDR3 coding sequence is TGCGCCAGCAGCCAAGTAATTACGGGAGGTTTTGCGGATGAGCAGTTCTTC. Its protein is CASSQVITGGFADEQFF. The chain uses TRBV4-1 and TRBJ2-1, with 7 bases that match TRBD2. Per the germline V gene, CDR1 is MGHRA and CDR2 is YSYEKL. The CDR3 has 17 amino acids. V gave up 1 base and J gave up 8 bases; unmatched junction bases: 14.

This sequence joins TRBV5-1 and TRBJ1-3; D is ambiguous. The V end was cut by 0 bases, the J end by 3 bases, with 10 bases between. The germline V gene has CDR1 SGHRS and CDR2 YFSETQ. The CDR3 has 15 amino acids. CDR3 in DNA: TGCGCCAGCAGCTTGGTAGCAGCTGATGGAAACACCATATATTTT. As protein: CASSLVAADGNTIYF.

The V and J genes are TRBV6-6 and TRBJ2-2; 8 bases align to TRBD2. Germline loops: CDR1 MNHNY, CDR2 SVGAGI (reference sequence). This CDR3 comprises 15 residues. The V segment lost 2 bases and the J segment 5 bases; nucleotides outside the gene matches: 4. The CDR3 loop is CASSYREGRTGELFF. CDR3 DNA sequence: TGTGCCAGCAGTTACCGGGAGGGCAGGACCGGGGAGCTGTTTTTT.

This chain links TRBV7-3 with TRBJ2-1, with D hard to call. Germline values: CDR1 SGHTA, CDR2 FQGTGA. V shed 3 bases and J shed 4 bases, with 7 bases lying between them. The CDR3 spans 13 residues. The CDR3 protein is CASSFTAYNEQFF. Here the CDR3 DNA reads TGTGCCAGCAGCTTCACAGCTTACAATGAGCAGTTCTTC.

V gene TRBV5-1 combines with J gene TRBJ2-2, with TRBD1 as a possible D gene (5 bases). Trimming stripped 5 bases from V and 7 bases from J, with 18 bases between. The germline V gene has CDR1 SGHRS and CDR2 YFSETQ. The CDR3 extends over 15 amino acids. The CDR3 loop reads CASRYQGGPIGELFF. For the CDR3, the DNA is TGCGCCAGCAGATATCAGGGCGGCCCCATCGGGGAGCTGTTTTTT.

This clone has more than one count but fewer than ten. This rearrangement joins TRBV29-1 to TRBJ1-5, with 9 bases matching TRBD1. The V gene's germline CDR1 is SQVTM and CDR2 ANQGSEA. This CDR3 region has 13 residues. Trimming cost V 6 bases and J 6 bases; bases outside gene matches: 6. The CDR3 loop is CSVLQGASQPQHF. The CDR3 DNA reads as TGCAGCGTCTTACAGGGGGCAAGTCAGCCCCAGCATTTT.

The chain carries TRBV5-1 and TRBJ1-6, with D perhaps matching TRBD1 (5 bases). CDR1 is SGHRS and CDR2 is YFSETQ in the germline V gene. The length of the CDR3 is 14 residues. Deletions cut 0 bases from V and 9 bases from J, with 10 bases between. In DNA, the CDR3 is TGCGCCAGCAGCTTGGTTTTGCAGGGTTCACCCCTCCACTTT. Translation gives CASSLVLQGSPLHF. The entire variable domain, with the rest obtained from reference TRBV5-1 and TRBJ1-6, is as follows: KAGVTQTPRYLIKTRGQQVTLSCSPISGHRSVSWYQQTPGQGLQFLFEYFSETQRNKGNFPGRFSGRQFSNSRSEMNVSTLELGDSALYLCASSLVLQGSPLHFGNGTRLTVT.

This clone was seen a handful of times. The chain recombines TRBV5-1 with TRBJ1-3, with no clear D. Between the trimmed V and J ends, which lost 4 bases and 4 bases, there was a span of 12 bases. Per germline, CDR1 SGHRS and CDR2 YFSETQ. This CDR3 comprises 14 residues. Here the CDR3 DNA reads TGCGCCAGCAGCCGAGCTGAGAGCGGAAACACCATATATTTT. Translated: CASSRAESGNTIYF.